This T cell receptor (beta chain) was sequenced during a study of T cell repertoires in cytomegalovirus infection. Study conclusions and caveats: What dominated the ex vivo response were HLA-C-restricted CMV-specific TCR beta clonotypes. Summed frequency of shared TCR beta families picked out CMV carriers who also had the relevant HLA.

The V end was cut by 2 bases, the J end by 1 base, with 12 bases between. This CDR3 comprises 16 residues. CDR1 is LGHNA, CDR2 YNFKEQ, per germline. For this clonotype: Its matching antigen is unknown.

TCRdb re-analysed the reads in MiXCR, keeping a single row per CDR3 protein. In the table there are 250,000 or so distinct CDR3 sequences, about a sixth of which are singletons. V is TRBV4-2 and J is TRBJ2-4, with a possible D match to TRBD1 (6 bases). Sample: CD8+ T cells from PBMCs. This clonotype was obtained from a human donor in good health (CMV status not recorded). Some clones in this sample may be carry-over from other donors' samples. DNA for the CDR3: TGTGCCAGCAGCCAATATCAGGGGTTGGCCAAAAACATTCAGTACTTC. Amino acids: CASSQYQGLAKNIQYF.